The 24 T cell receptor beta chains presented below share a single source sample, sequenced in a study of control samples from healthy donors and cancer patients (dated by TCRdb to the early 2020s). The library came from the immunoSEQ multiplex PCR assay. TCRdb holds this immuneACCESS table with in-frame rearrangements only. Some clones are missing; in checked studies, unresolved V genes explain under half, and the rest has no known cause. The sample includes about 75,000 clones, with 84% observed a single time. About 15% of the sample is taken by the ten largest. Material for sequencing was blood. These receptors were taken from a man aged 50 to 60 in good health.

The rearrangement joins TRBV12-3 or TRBV12-4 to TRBJ1-6; D is undetermined. V was clipped by 3 bases and J by 7 bases, with 7 bases between them. The CDR3 sequence is 13 residues long. The CDR3 is CASSFYGNSPLHF. Here the CDR3 DNA reads TGTGCCAGCAGTTTTTATGGCAATTCACCCCTCCACTTT.

The genes are TRBV27 and TRBJ1-5; no definite D call. Trimming removed 3 bases from V and 7 bases from J, with 10 bases in between. Germline CDR1 reads MNHEY; CDR2 reads SMNVEV (reference sequence). CDR3 size: 13 residues. The chain's CDR3 is CASSFSYQQPQHF. The CDR3 nucleotides read TGTGCCAGCAGTTTCTCCTATCAACAGCCCCAGCATTTT.

In this sample, this clone turned up a few times. J is TRBJ2-2 and V is TRBV2; 7 bases fit TRBD1. The germline CDR1 and CDR2 sequences are SNHLY and FYNNEI. J gave up 4 bases and V 6 bases, and 5 bases lay outside the gene matches. The length of the CDR3 is 14 residues. The CDR3 DNA follows: TGTGCCAGCAGAGCAGGGGGAATCACCGGGGAGCTGTTTTTT. Amino acids: CASRAGGITGELFF.

The chain employs TRBV5-6 and TRBJ2-5; 8 bases are shared with TRBD1. V trimming: 8 bases; J trimming: 4 bases; junction bases outside the gene matches: 10. Germline CDR1 is SGHDT and CDR2 is YYEEEE. The CDR3 sequence is 14 residues long. In nucleotides, the CDR3 is TGTGCCAGGGGGACCAGGGGGCTAAGAGAGACCCAGTACTTC. It is translated as CARGTRGLRETQYF.

The V gene is TRBV5-6, the J gene TRBJ1-1; D is unresolved. Trimming stripped 0 bases from V and 6 bases from J, with 15 bases between. The CDR3 is 15 residues long. Germline CDR1 reads SGHDT; CDR2 reads YYEEEE. CDR3 residues: CASSLGDPRAPEAFF. The CDR3 DNA reads TGTGCCAGCAGCTTGGGTGATCCCCGGGCCCCTGAAGCTTTCTTT.

The chain couples TRBV9 to TRBJ1-3; 9 bases map to TRBD1. J gave up 3 bases and V 4 bases, and 8 bases lay outside the gene matches. The CDR3 loop spans 16 amino acids. In germline, CDR1 is SGDLS, CDR2 YYNGEE. CDR3 bases: TGTGCCAGCAGCCCAAGACAGGGGGTATATGGAAACACCATATATTTT. Translation gives CASSPRQGVYGNTIYF.

The V gene is TRBV18, the J gene TRBJ2-3; no definite D call. The V gene's germline CDR1 is KGHSH and CDR2 LQKENI. The CDR3 contains 13 residues. The V and J ends lost 2 bases and 3 bases respectively, with 6 bases between them. CDR3 loop: CASSPEQTDTQYF. As DNA, the CDR3 is TGTGCCAGCTCACCAGAGCAAACAGATACGCAGTATTTT.

The chain joins TRBV5-6 to TRBJ2-7; the D gene is possibly TRBD1 (6 bases). Germline V gives CDR1 SGHDT, CDR2 YYEEEE. V lost 1 base and J 6 bases, leaving 17 bases between the germline ends. The CDR3 sequence is 15 residues long. The DNA of the CDR3 is TGTGCCAGCAGCTTGCCCGGGACAATACTTGTCGAGCAGTACTTC. Its translation: CASSLPGTILVEQYF.

This chain uses TRBV24-1 with TRBJ2-5, with no clear D. The V end was cut by 7 bases, the J end by 2 bases, with 10 bases between. Germline CDR1 and CDR2: KGHDR and SFDVKD. The CDR3 consists of 13 residues. The CDR3 sequence is CATRDTVQETQYF. The CDR3, as DNA: TGTGCCACCAGGGATACAGTTCAAGAGACCCAGTACTTC.

V usage is TRBV5-1 and J usage is TRBJ2-5; D is possibly TRBD1 (6 bases). Trimming took off 8 bases at V and 1 base at J, with 21 bases between the two ends. Germline assignment: CDR1 SGHRS and CDR2 YFSETQ. CDR3 length: 16 amino acids. The CDR3: CASSYETGPLQETQYF. CDR3 sequence (DNA): TGCGCCAGTTCCTATGAGACAGGACCTCTCCAAGAGACCCAGTACTTC.

The chain employs TRBV28 and TRBJ1-1; D not resolved. V dropped 3 bases and J dropped 4 bases, with 18 bases sitting between them. CDR1 is MDHEN, CDR2 SYDVKM, per germline. CDR3 length: 16 residues. The DNA of the CDR3 is TGTGCCAGCAGTTTGTCCCGTTCGGGCGCGGGCACTGAAGCTTTCTTT. Protein product: CASSLSRSGAGTEAFF.

The chain recombines TRBV30 with TRBJ1-3; D remains unclear. Trimming took off 0 bases at V and 0 bases at J, with 9 bases between the two ends. CDR1 and CDR2 (germline): GTSNPN, SVGIG (reference sequence). This CDR3 spans 15 amino acids. CDR3 sequence reads: CAWSVETLSGNTIYF. The CDR3 nucleotides read TGTGCCTGGAGTGTCGAAACTCTCTCTGGAAACACCATATATTTT.

On this clone: Within the sample, other DNA sequences also encode this same CDR3. V usage is TRBV7-2 and J usage is TRBJ1-6; D is undetermined. CDR1 SGHTA and CDR2 FQGNSA come from the germline V gene. Trimming pared 1 base from V and 3 bases from J, leaving 4 bases between. This CDR3 region has 14 residues. The CDR3 nucleotides read TGTGCCAGCAGCTTAGGGGTCTATAATTCACCCCTCCACTTT. This gives the protein CASSLGVYNSPLHF.

The chain links TRBV29-1 to TRBJ2-3, with 7 bases identical to TRBD2. V gave up 5 bases and J gave up 0 bases; unmatched junction bases: 5. The CDR3 has 14 amino acids. CDR1 and CDR2 (germline): SQVTM, ANQGSEA. The CDR3 DNA is TGCAGCGTTCACCAAGCGGGGAGCACAGATACGCAGTATTTT. It codes for CSVHQAGSTDTQYF.

The chain has TRBV30 and TRBJ2-3; D is unresolved. Germline-derived CDR1 and CDR2 are GTSNPN and SVGIG (reference sequence). This CDR3 is 13 amino acids long. V lost 4 bases and J lost 6, with 14 bases in between. The CDR3 DNA is TGTGCCTGGACGTCTGGGCAATTGGATACGCAGTATTTT. Residues: CAWTSGQLDTQYF.

This clone has only a few counts. This chain joins TRBV18 and TRBJ2-7; TRBD1 matches at 7 bases. Germline CDR1 is KGHSH and CDR2 is LQKENI. The ends lost 3 bases at V and 0 bases at J; junction bases unmatched: 5. The CDR3 is 15 residues long. CDR3 bases: TGTGCCAGCTCACCCCGGACAGGAAGCTCCTACGAGCAGTACTTC. It encodes CASSPRTGSSYEQYF. The full variable domain, with the rest looked up from reference TRBV18 and TRBJ2-7, is NAGVMQNPRHLVRRRGQEARLRCSPMKGHSHVYWYRQLPEEGLKFMVYLQKENIIDESGMPKERFSAEFPKEGPSILRIQQVVRGDSAAYFCASSPRTGSSYEQYFGPGTRLTVT.

The V and J genes are TRBV3-1 (or the pseudogene TRBV3-2) and TRBJ2-7, with a weak D call TRBD1 (6 bases). The V gene lost 4 bases and the J gene lost 5 bases, with 12 bases spanning the gap. CDR3 length equals 13 residues. From germline, CDR1 is LGHDT and CDR2 YNNKEL (reference sequence). CDR3 sequence reads: CASSPTGTDEQYF. The CDR3 nucleotides read TGTGCCAGCAGCCCAACAGGGACCGACGAGCAGTACTTC.

This chain uses TRBV6-6 with TRBJ2-5; D not resolved. The length of the CDR3 is 13 residues. Looked up from germline, CDR1 is MNHNY and CDR2 is SVGAGI (reference sequence). The V end was cut by 2 bases, the J end by 7 bases, with 11 bases between. CDR3 region: CASSYEPRGTQYF. The CDR3, as DNA: TGTGCCAGCAGTTACGAACCCCGAGGGACCCAGTACTTC.

This rearrangement joins TRBV5-1 to TRBJ1-1; TRBD1 aligns across 7 bases. The CDR3 is 14 amino acids. Germline CDR1 is SGHRS and CDR2 is YFSETQ. V shed 4 bases, J shed 4 bases, and the junction held 7 bases outside the gene matches. CDR3: CASSVQGKSTEAFF. In DNA, the CDR3 is TGCGCCAGCAGCGTACAGGGGAAGTCCACTGAAGCTTTCTTT.

This rearrangement joins TRBV11-2 to TRBJ2-7; weak D call: TRBD1 (5 bases). Looked up from germline, CDR1 is SGHAT and CDR2 is FQNNGV. The ends were cut back, 2 bases at V and 12 bases at J, with 17 bases in the middle. The CDR3 runs to 13 residues. The CDR3 here is CASSLSFRDSTYF. The CDR3 region has the DNA TGTGCCAGCAGCTTAAGTTTTCGCGACAGTACGTACTTC.

V usage is TRBV7-9 and J usage is TRBJ2-6; D is tentatively TRBD1 or TRBD2 (5 bases each). The germline V gene encodes CDR1 SEHNR and CDR2 FQNEAQ (reference sequence). Trimming shortened V by 5 bases and J by 0 bases, and 14 bases separated the two germline ends. This CDR3 is 17 amino acids long. This CDR3 reads CASSPRDGSSGANVLTF. As DNA, the CDR3 is TGTGCCAGCAGCCCCCGGGACGGAAGCTCTGGGGCCAACGTCCTGACTTTC.

The rearrangement links TRBV28 to TRBJ2-1, with TRBD2 as a possible D gene (6 bases). Trimming removed 3 bases from V and 3 bases from J, with 12 bases in between. The V gene's germline CDR1 is MDHEN and CDR2 SYDVKM. The CDR3 is made up of 15 amino acids. The CDR3 loop reads CASSFRGTNYNEQFF. CDR3 DNA: TGTGCCAGCAGTTTCCGGGGGACCAACTACAATGAGCAGTTCTTC.

This clone was picked up one time. The chain combines TRBV5-6 with TRBJ2-5, with D perhaps matching TRBD1 (5 bases). Germline-derived CDR1 and CDR2 are SGHDT and YYEEEE. The CDR3 runs to 15 residues. V lost 3 bases to trimming and J lost 2 bases, with 14 bases between them. The CDR3 protein is CASSSPDRTQETQYF. DNA of the CDR3: TGTGCCAGCAGCTCCCCTGACAGAACTCAAGAGACCCAGTACTTC.

The table lists this clone with a count of one. The same CDR3 arises from other DNA sequences in this sample as well. The chain is built from TRBV2 and TRBJ1-6; D possibly corresponds to TRBD1 (6 bases). CDR3 length: 15 amino acids. Germline V gene sequence: CDR1 SNHLY, CDR2 FYNNEI. V gave up 2 bases and J gave up 4 bases, with 9 bases separating them. The CDR3 loop is CASSEQGRYNSPLHF. CDR3 coding DNA: TGTGCCAGCAGTGAACAGGGGCGATATAATTCACCCCTCCACTTT.